Described below is a single T cell receptor (beta chain) sequence and its context. What it binds is unknown. These data are taken from a study of cytomegalovirus exposure and HLA in healthy donors. The primer mix had 60 Vbeta and 13 Jbeta primers. Repertoires were generated with immunoSEQ multiplex PCR, while TCRdb's copy carries only in-frame clones and drops some. The sample contains about 120,000 clones, roughly 79% of which appear only once. Whole-study results and caveats: Presence/absence comparisons presumed near-even sequencing depth among donors.

The CDR3 covers 13 residues. Trimming pared 5 bases from V and 4 bases from J, leaving 9 bases between. Germline CDR1 is SGHVS and CDR2 is FQNEAQ. The sequenced material came from PBMCs. The chain links TRBV7-8 to TRBJ1-5; tentative D call: TRBD1 (6 bases). The receptor's source is a woman aged 18-35 years in good health and CMV-seronegative. CDR3 DNA sequence: TGTGCCAGCAGCCTTGACAGGAATCAGCCCCAGCATTTT. It codes for CASSLDRNQPQHF.